This T cell receptor beta chain was profiled in a study of cytomegalovirus exposure and HLA in healthy donors. About the study: Of more than 350 genotyped donors, roughly 86% clustered with self-reported Caucasian donors. Study-level results: Apart from CMV serostatus, no immune exposure information was available. Per published reports, the classifier diagnosed cytomegalovirus status with high specificity and sensitivity. Overall, roughly 160 TCR beta chains were annotated as cytomegalovirus-associated.

In the case of this clone: Its matching antigen is unknown.

Amplification used 60 Vbeta primers and 13 Jbeta primers. TCRdb keeps only in-frame clones here, not all; method: immunoSEQ multiplex PCR. This sample has about 180,000 clones, with over 65% found just once. The sequencing input was PBMCs. This clonotype was sampled from a man younger than 35 in good health and CMV-seronegative.

The DNA of the CDR3 is TGTGCCAGCAGCCAAGTGGGGGGAACTGGAAACACCATATATTTT. Translating gives CASSQVGGTGNTIYF. V gene TRBV4-2 combines with J gene TRBJ1-3; tentatively, D is TRBD1 (5 bases). The V end lost 1 base, the J end lost 2 bases, and 9 bases lay between the germline ends. The CDR3 length is 15 residues. Germline V gene data show CDR1 as LGHNA and CDR2 as YNFKEQ.